This T cell receptor beta chain stems from a study of shared clonotypes between healthy human individuals. Turning to the study itself: Each donor contributed plates that comprised three CD4 naive, three CD4 memory, two CD8 naive and one CD8 memory.

The study, taken as a whole, reports: Few donors limited the genetic and exposure-history diversity represented.

In regard to this clone: Its antigen is unknown.

The CDR3 contains 11 residues. V gave up 6 bases and J gave up 8 bases, with 8 bases separating them. Per the germline V gene, CDR1 is MGHDK and CDR2 is SYGVNS. CD45RO-negative cells were positively selected for CCR7, leaving out terminally differentiated effector memory CD45RA+ cells. The repertoire was sequenced with immunoSEQ multiplex PCR; TCRdb's copy has only in-frame clones and lacks some. In the table there are about 2.1 million clones, 90% to 95% of which are singletons. The chain couples TRBV25-1 to TRBJ2-1; D is uncertain. This TCR came from a man between 18 and 35 years old in good health. Some clones in this sample may be carry-over from other donors' samples. The material sequenced was naive CD8+ T cells from PBMCs. CDR3 sequence reads: CASSMGHEQFF. CDR3 bases: TGTGCCAGCAGCATGGGTCATGAGCAGTTCTTC.